This T cell receptor beta chain was sequenced in a study of T cell responses to AZD1222 COVID-19 vaccine. Findings and caveats of the study: Only a handful of AZD1222 recipients were seropositive at baseline.

In the case of this clone: Its antigen is unknown.

With V trimmed by 7 bases and J by 4 bases, 9 bases remained unmatched. CDR1 is KGHDR, CDR2 SFDVKD, per germline. The CDR3 spans 15 residues. Profiling relied on immunoSEQ multiplex PCR, and the TCRdb table lists in-frame clones only, not all of them. The sample records 75,000 to 90,000 clones, 70% to 90% being singletons. The chain uses TRBV24-1 and TRBJ2-5; 9 bases fit TRBD1. Here the sequenced sample was peripheral blood, taken 28 days after the second AZD1222 dose. The TCR comes from an adult who received the AZD1222 COVID-19 vaccine. The CDR3 DNA sequence: TGTGCCACCAGCCATAGTGGACAGGGGTTAGAGACCCAGTACTTC. Translating gives CATSHSGQGLETQYF.